This entry lists 16 T cell receptor beta chains sequenced from one sample in a study of blood T cells in healthy people across ages. A second PCR of 7 to 11 cycles used a sample-barcoded 5' primer and a J-beta primer mix. Via MiXCR, TCRdb re-called the 5' RACE reads, giving one row per CDR3 protein. There are fewer than 700,000 distinct CDR3 sequences in the sample; less than 45% occur only once, and around 30% lies in the top ten. Source material: blood. The receptors originated from an elderly man in good health.

A few counts support this clonotype. This rearrangement joins TRBV20-1 to TRBJ2-7; D remains ambiguous. Deletions cut 5 bases from V and 6 bases from J, with 11 bases between. CDR3 length: 11 amino acids. In germline, CDR1 is DFQATT, CDR2 SNEGSKA (reference sequence). The chain's CDR3 is CSAGLLSEQYF. DNA for the CDR3: TGCAGTGCTGGCTTGCTTTCCGAGCAGTACTTC.

The chain recombines TRBV28 with TRBJ2-1; D ambiguous. Trimming cost V 10 bases and J 0 bases, with 19 bases left between them. CDR3 length: 16 amino acids. Germline assignment: CDR1 MDHEN and CDR2 SYDVKM. The CDR3 DNA follows: TGTGCCACTAAGCAGGCTACCTCGAGCTCCTACAATGAGCAGTTCTTC. Its protein product is CATKQATSSSYNEQFF. Full variable domain (remainder filled in from reference TRBV28 and TRBJ2-1): DVKVTQSSRYLVKRTGEKVFLECVQDMDHENMFWYRQDPGLGLRLIYFSYDVKMKEKGDIPEGYSVSREKKERFSLILESASTNQTSMYLCATKQATSSSYNEQFFGPGTRLTVL.

This clonotype was counted at least ten times. This chain uses TRBV12-3 or TRBV12-4 with TRBJ1-2; the D is unclear. Trimming stripped 7 bases from V and 6 bases from J, with 12 bases between. The CDR3 is made up of 12 amino acids. The CDR3 coding sequence is TGTGCCAGCACCCGAAGCGCCGATGGCTACACCTTC. Its protein product is CASTRSADGYTF.

The gene calls are TRBV20-1 and TRBJ2-1; D perhaps matches TRBD2 (5 bases). The DNA end lines up better with TRBJ2-7; the J call may be wrong. Germline loops: CDR1 DFQATT, CDR2 SNEGSKA (reference sequence). CDR3 length: 11 residues. CDR3 amino acids: CSLATYNEQYF. As DNA, the CDR3 is TGCTCATTAGCGACATACAATGAGCAGTACTTC.

This chain links TRBV20-1 with TRBJ2-7; 7 bases are a match to TRBD1. Trimming took 4 bases from V and 3 from J; bases not matched to a gene: 3. The CDR3 extends over 12 amino acids. Germline CDR1 is DFQATT and CDR2 is SNEGSKA (reference sequence). CDR3 loop: CSAKTGNYEQYF. The CDR3 nucleotides are TGCAGTGCTAAGACAGGGAACTACGAGCAGTACTTC.

Of note for this clonotype: One end of the junction does not line up with germline, which may come from a read error. The J gene is TRBJ1-2, the V gene TRBV20-1; 9 bases fit TRBD1. The length of the CDR3 is 15 residues. Germline assignment: CDR1 DFQATT and CDR2 SNEGSKA (reference sequence). In DNA form, the CDR3 reads TGCAGTGCTAGAGGGACAGGGGAAACTAACTACGGCTACACCTTC. As protein: CSARGTGETNYGYTF.

This clonotype came up many times. V is TRBV29-1 and J is TRBJ2-7, with D possibly being TRBD1 (5 bases). Deletions cut 2 bases from V and 1 base from J, with 6 bases between. CDR1 is SQVTM, CDR2 ANQGSEA, per germline. CDR3 length: 12 residues. The CDR3 DNA is TGCAGCGTTGAAAAGGGGTCCTACGAGCAGTACTTC. As protein: CSVEKGSYEQYF.

This clonotype was seen more than once but under ten times. The J gene is TRBJ2-1, the V gene TRBV7-2; D gene unclear. V was trimmed by 7 bases and J by 12 bases, leaving 13 bases between them. CDR1 is SGHTA, CDR2 FQGNSA, per germline. CDR3 length equals 11 residues. In DNA, the CDR3 is TGTGCCAGCACCTCTCAATGTGGGCAGTTCTTC. It translates to CASTSQCGQFF. Together with reference TRBV7-2 and TRBJ2-1, the CDR3 gives the full variable domain: GAGVSQSPSNKVTEKGKDVELRCDPISGHTALYWYRQSLGQGLEFLIYFQGNSAPDKSGLPSDRFSAERTGGSVSTLTIQRTQQEDSAVYLCASTSQCGQFFGPGTRLTVL.

This clonotype was seen a handful of times. The V call is TRBV5-1, the J call TRBJ1-2; 7 bases are shared with TRBD1. The CDR3 covers 15 residues. CDR1 is SGHRS, CDR2 YFSETQ, per germline. The J segment lost 4 bases and the V segment lost 3 bases, leaving 9 bases of the junction unmatched. CDR3 region: CASSSQGDARYGYTF. The CDR3 bases are TGCGCCAGCAGCTCCCAGGGGGACGCACGCTATGGCTACACCTTC.

V and J are TRBV10-3 and TRBJ2-1, with TRBD1 as a possible D gene (6 bases). V was pared by 0 bases and J by 5 bases, with 17 bases between. The CDR3 sequence is 17 residues long. The germline V gene encodes CDR1 ENHRY and CDR2 SYGVKD. CDR3 sequence reads: CAISESIGRGTNNEQFF. The DNA of the CDR3 is TGTGCCATCAGTGAGTCAATTGGAAGGGGGACCAACAATGAGCAGTTCTTC.

This clonotype was seen ten or more times. The V call is TRBV20-1, the J call TRBJ1-2, with D tentatively TRBD1 (5 bases). There are 12 residues in the CDR3. The V end lost 6 bases, the J end lost 4 bases, and 12 bases lay between the germline ends. Germline loops: CDR1 DFQATT, CDR2 SNEGSKA (reference sequence). The CDR3 nucleotides are TGCAGTGCCTCAGGGATCAGCTATGGCTACACCTTC. Translated, it gives CSASGISYGYTF.

The DNA of the CDR3 is TGCGCCAGCAGCCCACTCCCGGCTCAGCCCCAGCATTTT. Protein sequence: CASSPLPAQPQHF. V gene TRBV5-1 combines with J gene TRBJ1-5; the D is unclear. The CDR3 sequence is 13 residues long. V dropped 4 bases and J dropped 6 bases, with 11 bases sitting between them. Germline V gene lookup returns CDR1 SGHRS and CDR2 YFSETQ. The variable domain in full, completed from reference TRBV5-1 and TRBJ1-5, reads KAGVTQTPRYLIKTRGQQVTLSCSPISGHRSVSWYQQTPGQGLQFLFEYFSETQRNKGNFPGRFSGRQFSNSRSEMNVSTLELGDSALYLCASSPLPAQPQHFGDGTRLSIL.

This clonotype was observed a handful of times. The gene calls are TRBV7-8 and TRBJ1-2; TRBD1 agrees at 7 bases. CDR3 size: 15 residues. V lost 5 bases, J lost 5 bases, and 11 bases stayed unmatched. Per germline, CDR1 SGHVS and CDR2 FQNEAQ. DNA of the CDR3: TGTGCCAGCAGCCCCGGGGGGGGACAGACGTATGGCTACACCTTC. Amino acid sequence: CASSPGGGQTYGYTF.

The V gene is TRBV4-3, the J gene TRBJ1-3; no firm D call. This CDR3 is 16 amino acids long. V lost 4 bases to trimming and J lost 0 bases, with 13 bases between them. Germline CDR1 and CDR2: LGHNA and YSLEER. The CDR3 DNA reads as TGCGCCAGCAGCCTGCAGCGCTTCTTCTCTGGAAACACCATATATTTT. Protein sequence: CASSLQRFFSGNTIYF.

The chain employs TRBV6-2 or TRBV6-3 and TRBJ2-2; the D is unclear. Germline loops: CDR1 MNHEY, CDR2 SVGEGT. V shed 0 bases and J shed 3 bases, with 11 bases lying between them. The CDR3 consists of 16 residues. The CDR3 region is CASSYSGMGYTGELFF. As DNA, the CDR3 is TGTGCCAGCAGTTACTCTGGAATGGGGTACACCGGGGAGCTGTTTTTT.

V gene TRBV11-2 combines with J gene TRBJ2-5, with D possibly matching TRBD2 (5 bases). The CDR3 contains 12 residues. Germline V gene sequence: CDR1 SGHAT, CDR2 FQNNGV. Between the trimmed V and J ends, which lost 4 bases and 11 bases, there was a span of 14 bases. DNA for the CDR3: TGTGCCAGCAGCTCTACTAGACATGAGCAGTACTTC. Protein sequence: CASSSTRHEQYF.